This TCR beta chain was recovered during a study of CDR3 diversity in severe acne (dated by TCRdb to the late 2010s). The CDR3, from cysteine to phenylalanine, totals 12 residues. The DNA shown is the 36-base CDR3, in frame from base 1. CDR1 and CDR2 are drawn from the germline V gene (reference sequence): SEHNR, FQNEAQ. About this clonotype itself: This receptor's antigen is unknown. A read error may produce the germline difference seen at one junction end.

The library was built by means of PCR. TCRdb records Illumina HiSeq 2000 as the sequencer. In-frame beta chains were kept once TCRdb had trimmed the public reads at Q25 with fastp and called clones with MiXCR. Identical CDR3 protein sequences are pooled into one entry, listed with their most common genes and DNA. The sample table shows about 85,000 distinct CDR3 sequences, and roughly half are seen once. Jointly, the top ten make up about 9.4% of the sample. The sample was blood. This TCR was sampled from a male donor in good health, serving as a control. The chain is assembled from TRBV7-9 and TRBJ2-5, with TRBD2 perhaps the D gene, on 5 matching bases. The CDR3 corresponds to CASSSVGETRYF. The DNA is TGTGCCAGCTCCTCGGTCGGGGAGACCCGGTACTTC. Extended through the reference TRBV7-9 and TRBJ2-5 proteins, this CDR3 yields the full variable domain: DTGVSQNPRHKITKRGQNVTFRCDPISEHNRLYWYRQTLGQGPEFLTYFQNEAQLEKSRLLSDRFSAERPKGSFSTLEIQRTEQGDSAMYLCASSSVGETRYFGPGTRLLVL.